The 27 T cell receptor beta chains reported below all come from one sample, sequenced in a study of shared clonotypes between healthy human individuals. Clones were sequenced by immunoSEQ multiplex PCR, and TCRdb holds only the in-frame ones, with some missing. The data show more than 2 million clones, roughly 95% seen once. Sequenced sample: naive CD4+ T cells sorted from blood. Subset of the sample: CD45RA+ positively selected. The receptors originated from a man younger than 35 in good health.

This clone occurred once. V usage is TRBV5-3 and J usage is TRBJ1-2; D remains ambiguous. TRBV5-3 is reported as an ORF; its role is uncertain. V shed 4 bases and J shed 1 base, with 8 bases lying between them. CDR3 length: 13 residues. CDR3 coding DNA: TGTGCCAGAAGCCACAAGGATAACTATGGCTACACCTTC. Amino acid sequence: CARSHKDNYGYTF.

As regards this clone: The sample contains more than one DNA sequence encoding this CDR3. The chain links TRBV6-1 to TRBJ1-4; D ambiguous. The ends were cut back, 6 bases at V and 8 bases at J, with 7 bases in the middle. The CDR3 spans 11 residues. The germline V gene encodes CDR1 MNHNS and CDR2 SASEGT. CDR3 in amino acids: CASRGGEKLFF. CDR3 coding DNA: TGTGCCAGCAGGGGAGGGGAAAAACTGTTTTTT.

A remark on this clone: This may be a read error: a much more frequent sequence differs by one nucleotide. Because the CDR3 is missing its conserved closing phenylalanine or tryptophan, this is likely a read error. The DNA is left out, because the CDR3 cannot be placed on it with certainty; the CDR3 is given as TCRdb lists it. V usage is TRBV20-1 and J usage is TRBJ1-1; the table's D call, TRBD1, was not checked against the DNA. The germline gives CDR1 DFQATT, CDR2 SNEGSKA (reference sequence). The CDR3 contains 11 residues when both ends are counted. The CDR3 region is CSARGDREPFL.

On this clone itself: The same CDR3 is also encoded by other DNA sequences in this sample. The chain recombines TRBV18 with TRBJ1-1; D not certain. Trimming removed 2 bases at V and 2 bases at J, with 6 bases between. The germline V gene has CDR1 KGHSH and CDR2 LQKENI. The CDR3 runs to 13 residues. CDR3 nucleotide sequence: TGTGCCAGCTCACCAGGACCTAACACTGAAGCTTTCTTT. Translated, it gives CASSPGPNTEAFF.

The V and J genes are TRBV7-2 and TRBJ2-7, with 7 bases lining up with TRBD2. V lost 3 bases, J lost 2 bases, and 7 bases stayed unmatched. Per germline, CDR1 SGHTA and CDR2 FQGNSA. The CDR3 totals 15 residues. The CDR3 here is CASSLALAAPYEQYF. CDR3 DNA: TGTGCCAGCAGCTTGGCGCTAGCGGCCCCCTACGAGCAGTACTTC. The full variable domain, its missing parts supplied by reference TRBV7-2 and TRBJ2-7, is GAGVSQSPSNKVTEKGKDVELRCDPISGHTALYWYRQSLGQGLEFLIYFQGNSAPDKSGLPSDRFSAERTGGSVSTLTIQRTQQEDSAVYLCASSLALAAPYEQYFGPGTRLTVT.

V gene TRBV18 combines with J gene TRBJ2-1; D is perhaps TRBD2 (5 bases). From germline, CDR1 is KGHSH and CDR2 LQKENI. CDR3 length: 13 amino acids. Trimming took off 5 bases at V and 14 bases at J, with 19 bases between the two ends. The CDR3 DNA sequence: TGTGCCAGCTCAAGGGCGGGCGGAGGAGTTAAGTTCTTC. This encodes CASSRAGGGVKFF.

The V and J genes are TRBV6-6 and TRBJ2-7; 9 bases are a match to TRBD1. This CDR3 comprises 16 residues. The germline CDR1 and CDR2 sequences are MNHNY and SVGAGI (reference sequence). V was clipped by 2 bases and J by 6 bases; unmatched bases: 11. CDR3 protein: CASSYPRQGVTAEQYF. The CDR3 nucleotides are TGTGCCAGCAGTTACCCAAGACAGGGGGTTACGGCCGAGCAGTACTTC.

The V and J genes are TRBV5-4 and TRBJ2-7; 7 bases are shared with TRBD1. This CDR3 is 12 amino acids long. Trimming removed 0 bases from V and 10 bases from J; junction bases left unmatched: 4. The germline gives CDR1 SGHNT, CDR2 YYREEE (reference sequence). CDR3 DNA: TGTGCCAGCAGCTTGGAGGGGGCGAAACAGTACTTC. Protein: CASSLEGAKQYF.

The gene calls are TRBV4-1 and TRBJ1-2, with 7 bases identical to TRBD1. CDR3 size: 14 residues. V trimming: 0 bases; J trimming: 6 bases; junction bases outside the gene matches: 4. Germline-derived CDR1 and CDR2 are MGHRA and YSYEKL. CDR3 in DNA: TGCGCCAGCAGCCAAGACCGGGACAGCCATGGCTACACCTTC. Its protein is CASSQDRDSHGYTF.

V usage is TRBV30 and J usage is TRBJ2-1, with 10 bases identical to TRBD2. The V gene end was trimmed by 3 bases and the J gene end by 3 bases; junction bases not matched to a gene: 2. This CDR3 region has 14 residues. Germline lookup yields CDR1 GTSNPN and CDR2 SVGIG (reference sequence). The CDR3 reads CAWRRTSGYNEQFF. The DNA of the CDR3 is TGTGCCTGGAGACGGACTAGCGGCTACAATGAGCAGTTCTTC.

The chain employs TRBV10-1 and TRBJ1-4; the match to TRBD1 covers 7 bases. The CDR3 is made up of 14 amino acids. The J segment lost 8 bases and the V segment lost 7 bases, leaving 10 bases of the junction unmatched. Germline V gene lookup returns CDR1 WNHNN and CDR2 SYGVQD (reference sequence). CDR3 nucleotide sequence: TGCGCCAGCATTAACACCAGGGGGAGAGAAAAACTGTTTTTT. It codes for CASINTRGREKLFF.

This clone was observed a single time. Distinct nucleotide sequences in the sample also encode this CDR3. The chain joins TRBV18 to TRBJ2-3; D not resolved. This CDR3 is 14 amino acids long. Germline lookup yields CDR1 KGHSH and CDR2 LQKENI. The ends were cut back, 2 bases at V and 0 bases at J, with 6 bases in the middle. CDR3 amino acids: CASSPGSSTDTQYF. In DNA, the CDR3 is TGTGCCAGCTCACCAGGCTCGAGCACAGATACGCAGTATTTT.

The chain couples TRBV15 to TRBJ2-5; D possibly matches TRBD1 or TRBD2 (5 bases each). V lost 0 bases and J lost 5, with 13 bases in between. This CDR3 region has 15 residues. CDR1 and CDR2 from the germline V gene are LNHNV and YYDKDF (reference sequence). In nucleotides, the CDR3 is TGTGCCACCAGCAGAGATCTTCTAGCAGGGGAGACCCAGTACTTC. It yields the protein CATSRDLLAGETQYF.

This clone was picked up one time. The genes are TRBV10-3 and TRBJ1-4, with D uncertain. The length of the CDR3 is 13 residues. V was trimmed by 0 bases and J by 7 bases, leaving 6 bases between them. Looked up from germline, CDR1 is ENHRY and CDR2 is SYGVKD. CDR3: CAISESRAEKLFF. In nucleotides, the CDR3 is TGTGCCATCAGTGAGTCTAGGGCTGAAAAACTGTTTTTT.

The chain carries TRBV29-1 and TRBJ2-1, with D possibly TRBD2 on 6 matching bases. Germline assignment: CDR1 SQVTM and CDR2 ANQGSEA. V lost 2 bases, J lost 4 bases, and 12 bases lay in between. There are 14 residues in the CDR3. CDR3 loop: CSVEPPGVYNEQFF. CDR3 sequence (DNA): TGCAGCGTTGAACCCCCGGGAGTGTACAATGAGCAGTTCTTC.

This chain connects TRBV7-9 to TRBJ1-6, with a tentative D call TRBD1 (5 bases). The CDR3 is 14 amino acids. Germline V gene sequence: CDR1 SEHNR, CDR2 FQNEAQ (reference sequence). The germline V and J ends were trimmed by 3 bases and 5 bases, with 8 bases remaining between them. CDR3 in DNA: TGTGCCAGCAGCTTCCTACAGGATAATTCACCCCTCCACTTT. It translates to CASSFLQDNSPLHF. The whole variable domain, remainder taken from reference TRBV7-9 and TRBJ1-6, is DTGVSQNPRHKITKRGQNVTFRCDPISEHNRLYWYRQTLGQGPEFLTYFQNEAQLEKSRLLSDRFSAERPKGSFSTLEIQRTEQGDSAMYLCASSFLQDNSPLHFGNGTRLTVT.

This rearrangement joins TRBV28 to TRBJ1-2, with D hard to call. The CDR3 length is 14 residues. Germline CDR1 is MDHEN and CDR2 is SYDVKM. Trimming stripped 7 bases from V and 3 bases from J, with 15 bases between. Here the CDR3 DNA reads TGTGCCAGCACCGACCCCCGGGCCTACTATGGCTACACCTTC. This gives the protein CASTDPRAYYGYTF.

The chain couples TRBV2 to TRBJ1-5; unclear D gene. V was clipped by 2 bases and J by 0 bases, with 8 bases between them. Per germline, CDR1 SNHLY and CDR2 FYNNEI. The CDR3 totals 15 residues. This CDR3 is CASSEQPDSNQPQHF. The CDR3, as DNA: TGTGCCAGCAGTGAACAGCCAGATAGCAATCAGCCCCAGCATTTT. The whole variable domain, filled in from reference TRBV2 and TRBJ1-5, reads EPEVTQTPSHQVTQMGQEVILRCVPISNHLYFYWYRQILGQKVEFLVSFYNNEISEKSEIFDDQFSVERPDGSNFTLKIRSTKLEDSAMYFCASSEQPDSNQPQHFGDGTRLSIL.

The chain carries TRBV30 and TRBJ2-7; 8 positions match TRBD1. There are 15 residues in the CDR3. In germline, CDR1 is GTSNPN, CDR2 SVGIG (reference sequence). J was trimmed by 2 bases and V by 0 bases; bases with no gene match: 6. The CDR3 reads CAWSVPRTGTYEQYF. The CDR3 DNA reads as TGTGCCTGGAGTGTCCCTCGGACAGGGACCTACGAGCAGTACTTC. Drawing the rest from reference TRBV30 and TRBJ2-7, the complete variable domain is SQTIHQWPATLVQPVGSPLSLECTVEGTSNPNLYWYRQAAGRGLQLLFYSVGIGQISSEVPQNLSASRPQDRQFILSSKKLLLSDSGFYLCAWSVPRTGTYEQYFGPGTRLTVT.

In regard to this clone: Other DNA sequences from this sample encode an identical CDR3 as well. CDR3 in amino acids: CASSLGTNYGYTF. As DNA, the CDR3 is TGTGCCAGCAGCTTAGGGACTAACTATGGCTACACCTTC. V gene TRBV7-6 combines with J gene TRBJ1-2; D not resolved. V lost 1 base to trimming and J lost 0 bases, with 3 bases between them. From germline, CDR1 is SGHVS and CDR2 FNYEAQ. CDR3 length equals 13 residues.

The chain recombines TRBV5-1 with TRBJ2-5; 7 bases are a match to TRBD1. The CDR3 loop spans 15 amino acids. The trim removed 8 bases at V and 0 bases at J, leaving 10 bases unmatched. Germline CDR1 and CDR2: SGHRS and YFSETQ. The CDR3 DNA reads TGCGCCAGTTCCTCGGGACAGATTTACCAAGAGACCCAGTACTTC. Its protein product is CASSSGQIYQETQYF.

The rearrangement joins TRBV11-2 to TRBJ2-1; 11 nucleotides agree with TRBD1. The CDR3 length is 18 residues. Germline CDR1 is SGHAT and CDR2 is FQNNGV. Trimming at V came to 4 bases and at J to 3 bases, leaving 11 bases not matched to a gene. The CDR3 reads CASSSGQGDDAGYNEQFF. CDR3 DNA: TGTGCCAGCAGCTCGGGACAGGGGGATGATGCCGGCTACAATGAGCAGTTCTTC.

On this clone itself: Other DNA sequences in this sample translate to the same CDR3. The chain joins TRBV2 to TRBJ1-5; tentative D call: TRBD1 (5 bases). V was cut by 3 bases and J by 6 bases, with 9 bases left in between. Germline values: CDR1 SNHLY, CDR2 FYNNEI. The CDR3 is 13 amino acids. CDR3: CASSEQGGQPQHF. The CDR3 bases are TGTGCCAGCAGTGAGCAGGGAGGTCAGCCCCAGCATTTT.

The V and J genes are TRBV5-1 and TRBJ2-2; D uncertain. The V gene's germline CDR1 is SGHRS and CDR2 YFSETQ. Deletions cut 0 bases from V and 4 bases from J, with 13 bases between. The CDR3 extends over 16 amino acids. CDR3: CASSLAALASTGELFF. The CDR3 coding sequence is TGCGCCAGCAGCTTGGCCGCATTAGCCTCCACCGGGGAGCTGTTTTTT.

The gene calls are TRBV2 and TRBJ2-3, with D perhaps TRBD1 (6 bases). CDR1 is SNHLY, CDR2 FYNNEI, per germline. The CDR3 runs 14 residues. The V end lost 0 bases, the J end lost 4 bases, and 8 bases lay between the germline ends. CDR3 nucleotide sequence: TGTGCCAGCAGTGAAGCGAACAGGGCAGATACGCAGTATTTT. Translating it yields CASSEANRADTQYF.

The DNA for the CDR3 is TGTGCCAGTACTCCGACTAGCGGGGTCCGAGCGAACACCGGGGAGCTGTTTTTT. Its translation is CASTPTSGVRANTGELFF. This chain connects TRBV19 to TRBJ2-2; 11 bases line up with TRBD2. The CDR3 is 18 residues long. The V gene end was trimmed by 7 bases and the J gene end by 0 bases; junction bases not matched to a gene: 10. CDR1 is LNHDA, CDR2 SQIVND, per germline (reference sequence).

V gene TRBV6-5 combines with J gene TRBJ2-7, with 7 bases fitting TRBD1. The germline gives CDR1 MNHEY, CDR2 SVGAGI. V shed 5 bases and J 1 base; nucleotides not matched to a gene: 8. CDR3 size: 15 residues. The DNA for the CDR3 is TGTGCCAGCAGTAGGGCCCAGGGGGAATCCTACGAGCAGTACTTC. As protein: CASSRAQGESYEQYF.